A single T cell receptor (beta chain) is shown here with its context. Its cognate antigen is unknown. The CDR3 is made up of 11 amino acids. The V end lost 7 bases, the J end lost 1 base, and 8 bases lay between the germline ends. The germline V gene has CDR1 SQVTM and CDR2 ANQGSEA. Treatment described: oral pan-JAK inhibitor, 5-10 mg twice daily. RNA extraction and reverse transcription yielded cDNA as sequencing template. The table came from immunoSEQ multiplex PCR; TCRdb's copy has only in-frame clones and leaves some out. The sample lists some 160,000 clones, around three fifths occurring once. These data belong to a study of CD8+ T cells in alopecia areata. Study in general: The tofacitinib course ran for 6 to 18 months and was followed by 6 months off drug. Disease severity was quantified as SALT score of affected scalp area. Findings and limits, study-wide: Scalp sequencing also captures normal skin's resident alphabeta T cells. Many expanded lesional clones remained in scalp and blood on tofacitinib.

Source: CD4+ T cells sorted from blood, taken at week 4, from a patient treated with tofacitinib. V and J are TRBV29-1 and TRBJ2-7, with a weak D call TRBD2 (6 bases). This clonotype originated in a human donor with alopecia areata. CDR3 sequence: CSAGTSYEQYF. CDR3 DNA: TGCAGCGCCGGGACTTCCTACGAGCAGTACTTC.